The 14 T cell receptor beta chains reported below all come from one sample, sequenced in a study of cytomegalovirus exposure and HLA in healthy donors. Amplification used 60 Vbeta primers and 13 Jbeta primers. Generated by immunoSEQ multiplex PCR, the TCRdb table keeps only in-frame clones and is missing some. This table has around 120,000 clones, 63% appearing once. Specimen: PBMCs. These receptors came from a man aged 35-49 years in good health and CMV-seropositive.

A word on this clone: This specimen includes other DNA sequences encoding the same CDR3. The genes are TRBV18 and TRBJ2-3; D might be TRBD2 (6 bases). Trimming shortened V by 1 base and J by 1 base, and 12 bases separated the two germline ends. From germline, CDR1 is KGHSH and CDR2 LQKENI. The CDR3 covers 16 residues. This CDR3 is CASSPRRGGGTDTQYF. CDR3 coding DNA: TGTGCCAGCTCACCACGCCGGGGAGGTGGCACAGATACGCAGTATTTT.

V is TRBV19 and J is TRBJ2-7, with D possibly matching TRBD1 (6 bases). V lost 8 bases, J lost 3 bases, and 14 bases lay in between. The CDR3 extends over 13 amino acids. Germline-derived CDR1 and CDR2 are LNHDA and SQIVND (reference sequence). The CDR3 is CASWGQTVYEQYF. The DNA of the CDR3 is TGTGCCAGTTGGGGGCAGACGGTCTACGAGCAGTACTTC.

The genes are TRBV6-6 and TRBJ2-2; TRBD1 is a possible D gene (5 bases). Trimming took off 0 bases at V and 3 bases at J, with 11 bases between the two ends. The length of the CDR3 is 16 residues. CDR1 MNHNY and CDR2 SVGAGI come from the germline V gene (reference sequence). CDR3 sequence reads: CASSYSRVGDTGELFF. CDR3 DNA: TGTGCCAGCAGTTACTCTAGGGTAGGGGACACCGGGGAGCTGTTTTTT.

This clone was picked up a small number of times. The chain links TRBV30 to TRBJ2-2, with 7 nucleotides matching TRBD1. CDR1 and CDR2 (germline): GTSNPN, SVGIG (reference sequence). The CDR3 is 16 residues long. The J segment lost 2 bases and the V segment lost 2 bases, leaving 8 bases of the junction unmatched. Here the CDR3 DNA reads TGTGCCTGGAGTCCTGTGACAGGGCCTAACACCGGGGAGCTGTTTTTT. This translates into CAWSPVTGPNTGELFF.

The chain couples TRBV19 to TRBJ1-4, with 7 positions matching TRBD1. Germline V lookup: CDR1 LNHDA, CDR2 SQIVND (reference sequence). V lost 6 bases, J lost 4 bases, and 8 bases stayed unmatched. The CDR3 covers 15 residues. CDR3 amino acids: CASSPRQGVNEKLFF. The CDR3 bases are TGTGCCAGTAGCCCCCGACAGGGAGTTAATGAAAAACTGTTTTTT.

The rearrangement links TRBV9 to TRBJ2-5; tentative D call: TRBD2 (6 bases). This CDR3 contains 14 residues. V was pared by 0 bases and J by 0 bases, with 6 bases between. Germline V gene sequence: CDR1 SGDLS, CDR2 YYNGEE. This chain's CDR3 is CASSVGGDQETQYF. CDR3 sequence (DNA): TGTGCCAGCAGCGTAGGGGGGGACCAAGAGACCCAGTACTTC. Looking up the rest from reference TRBV9 and TRBJ2-5 gives the full variable domain: DSGVTQTPKHLITATGQRVTLRCSPRSGDLSVYWYQQSLDQGLQFLIQYYNGEERAKGNILERFSAQQFPDLHSELNLSSLELGDSALYFCASSVGGDQETQYFGPGTRLLVL.

The table lists this clone with a few counts. The rearrangement joins TRBV28 to TRBJ2-7; 9 positions agree with TRBD1. The CDR3 is made up of 12 amino acids. In germline, CDR1 is MDHEN, CDR2 SYDVKM. V gave up 6 bases and J gave up 3 bases; unmatched junction bases: 0. For the CDR3, the DNA is TGTGCCAGCAGGACAGGGGGCTACGAGCAGTACTTC. Translation gives CASRTGGYEQYF.

This chain links TRBV9 with TRBJ2-2; D gene unclear. The germline V and J ends were trimmed by 4 bases and 4 bases, with 5 bases remaining between them. The CDR3 covers 12 residues. The germline CDR1 and CDR2 sequences are SGDLS and YYNGEE. The CDR3 region is CASSPGTGELFF. The CDR3 DNA reads as TGTGCCAGCAGCCCCGGCACCGGGGAGCTGTTTTTT.

This chain joins TRBV28 and TRBJ2-1, with a tentative D call TRBD1 (6 bases). CDR1 is MDHEN, CDR2 SYDVKM, per germline. The length of the CDR3 is 13 residues. V lost 4 bases and J 8 bases, leaving 12 bases between the germline ends. In DNA, the CDR3 is TGTGCCAGCAGTTCATACAGGGACGATGAGCAGTTCTTC. Translating gives CASSSYRDDEQFF.

The V call is TRBV2, the J call TRBJ2-2; 7 nucleotides match TRBD1. J gave up 11 bases and V 4 bases, and 16 bases lay outside the gene matches. Germline CDR1 reads SNHLY; CDR2 reads FYNNEI. The CDR3 extends over 16 amino acids. The CDR3 DNA is TGTGCCAGCAGTGGGGAGAACCCCGGGACAGCTTATGAGCTGTTTTTT. The encoded protein is CASSGENPGTAYELFF.

The chain combines TRBV30 with TRBJ1-3; D not resolved. Germline CDR1 is GTSNPN and CDR2 is SVGIG (reference sequence). CDR3 length: 17 residues. Trimming took off 0 bases at V and 0 bases at J, with 15 bases between the two ends. The CDR3 spells CAWSVLVAAVSGNTIYF. For the CDR3, the DNA is TGTGCCTGGAGTGTACTAGTAGCGGCCGTCTCTGGAAACACCATATATTTT.

V and J are TRBV14 and TRBJ2-7, with TRBD1 matching 8 bases. With 6 bases clipped from V and 4 bases from J, the junction kept 11 bases outside the gene matches. CDR3 length: 15 residues. The germline V gene has CDR1 SGHDN and CDR2 FVKESK. The CDR3 nucleotides read TGTGCCAGCAGAAGGACAGGGACCCGGAGTTACGAGCAGTACTTC. It yields the protein CASRRTGTRSYEQYF.

V gene TRBV5-6 combines with J gene TRBJ2-7; D is unclear. Germline V gives CDR1 SGHDT, CDR2 YYEEEE. V gave up 3 bases and J gave up 0 bases, with 4 bases separating them. The CDR3 is made up of 12 amino acids. This chain's CDR3 is CASSYSSYEQYF. The CDR3, as DNA: TGTGCCAGCAGCTACAGCTCCTACGAGCAGTACTTC. The variable domain in full, with the rest retrieved from reference TRBV5-6 and TRBJ2-7, is DAGVTQSPTHLIKTRGQQVTLRCSPKSGHDTVSWYQQALGQGPQFIFQYYEEEERQRGNFPDRFSGHQFPNYSSELNVNALLLGDSALYLCASSYSSYEQYFGPGTRLTVT.

V is TRBV6-1 and J is TRBJ2-5, with 9 bases matching TRBD1. Near its end, the DNA agrees better with TRBJ2-7, so the J call may be wrong. The CDR3 is 14 amino acids. Germline V gene data show CDR1 as MNHNS and CDR2 as SASEGT. The CDR3 is CASRGQGSTHEQYF. DNA of the CDR3: TGTGCCAGCAGGGGACAGGGCTCAACCCACGAGCAGTACTTC.